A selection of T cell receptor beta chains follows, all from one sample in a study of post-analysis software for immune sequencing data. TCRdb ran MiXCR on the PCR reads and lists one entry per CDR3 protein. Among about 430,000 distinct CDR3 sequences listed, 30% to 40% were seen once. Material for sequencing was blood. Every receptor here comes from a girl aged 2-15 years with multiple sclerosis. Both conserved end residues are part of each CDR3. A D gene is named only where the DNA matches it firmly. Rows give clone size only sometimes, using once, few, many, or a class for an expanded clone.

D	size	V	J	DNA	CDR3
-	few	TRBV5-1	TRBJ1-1	TGCGCCAGCAGCTTGGATCCAGGGGACACTGAAGCTTTCTTT	CASSLDPGDTEAFF
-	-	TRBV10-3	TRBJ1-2	TGTGCCATCACCACAGAGGCTTATGGCCACACCTTC	CAITTEAYGHTF
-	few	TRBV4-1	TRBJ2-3	TGCGCCAGCAGCCAGAGGACGGGTTTGGCCACAGATACGCAGTATTTT	CASSQRTGLATDTQYF
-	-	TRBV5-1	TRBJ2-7	TGCGCCAGCAGCCAAGTGGTGGGTGGCGAGCAGTACTTC	CASSQVVGGEQYF
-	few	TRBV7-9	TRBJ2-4	TGTGCCAGCAGCTTACTCAAAAACATTCAGTACTTC	CASSLLKNIQYF
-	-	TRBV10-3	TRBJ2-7	TGTGCCATCAGCGGGGACATCAACTACGAGCAGTACTTC	CAISGDINYEQYF
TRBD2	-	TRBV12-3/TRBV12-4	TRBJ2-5	TGTGCCAGCAGTTTAGTGGTAGCGGGGGGGCTTCTCGGGCAAGAGACCCAGTACTTC	CASSLVVAGGLLGQETQYF
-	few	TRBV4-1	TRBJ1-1	TGCGCCAGCAGCCACACAGGTGAAGCTTTCTTT	CASSHTGEAFF
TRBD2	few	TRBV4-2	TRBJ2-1	TGTGCCAGCAGCCACGGACTAGCGGCATACAATGAGCAGTTCTTC	CASSHGLAAYNEQFF
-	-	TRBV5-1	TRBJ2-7	TGCGCCAGCAGCCCTGGACTCATCTACGAGCAGTACTTC	CASSPGLIYEQYF
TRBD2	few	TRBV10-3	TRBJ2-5	TGTGCCATCAGTGAAAGTTCTGGGCGGGGGGCCTTCGGAACCCAGTACTTC	CAISESSGRGAFGTQYF
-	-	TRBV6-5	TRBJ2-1	TGTGCCAGCCAGCCAGGGAGGAGTCCCTACAATGAGCAGTTCTTC	CASQPGRSPYNEQFF
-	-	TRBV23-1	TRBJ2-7	TGCGCCAGCAGTCACTCCTGCGTCACTACCTACGAGCAGTACTTC	CASSHSCVTTYEQYF
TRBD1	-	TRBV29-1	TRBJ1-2	TGCAGCGCCGAAGGGACAGGGTACGGCTACACCTTC	CSAEGTGYGYTF
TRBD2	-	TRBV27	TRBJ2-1	TGTGCCAGCAGTTCCCGCCTCGGGGGGAGCTCCTACAATGAGCAGTTCTTC	CASSSRLGGSSYNEQFF
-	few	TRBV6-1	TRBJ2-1	TGTGCCAGCAGTGTCCGGGGAGCGGAACTCTCCTACAATGAGCAGTTCTTC	CASSVRGAELSYNEQFF
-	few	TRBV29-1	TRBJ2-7	TGCAGCGCTCTACCCACTGAAGCGGCCTACGAGCAGTACTTC	CSALPTEAAYEQYF
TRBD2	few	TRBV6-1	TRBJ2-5	TGTGCCAGCAGTCCCGGGACTAGAGGGGAGACCCAGTACTTC	CASSPGTRGETQYF
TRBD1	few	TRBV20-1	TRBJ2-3	TGCAGTGCTAGAGACAGGGGGCGCACAGATACGCAGTATTTT	CSARDRGRTDTQYF
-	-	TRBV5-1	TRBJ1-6	TGCGCCAGCAGCTTGGTGTTTAATTCACCCCTCCACTTT	CASSLVFNSPLHF
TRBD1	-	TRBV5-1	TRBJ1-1	TGCGCCAGCAGCTTGGCCGTCGCAGGGGGTGGGGGGAACACTGAAGCTTTCTTT	CASSLAVAGGGGNTEAFF
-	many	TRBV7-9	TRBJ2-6	TGTGCCAGCAGCTTACTAGGTGCGGCCAACGTCCTGACTTTC	CASSLLGAANVLTF
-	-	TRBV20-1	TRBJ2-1	TGCAGTGCTGAGACTGCCTACAATGAGCAGTTCTTC	CSAETAYNEQFF
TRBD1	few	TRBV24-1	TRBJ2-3	TGTGCCACAGACGCCGGGACAGGCCCTACAGATACGCAGTATTTT	CATDAGTGPTDTQYF
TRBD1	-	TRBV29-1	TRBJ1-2	TGCAGCGTCGGGTTCAGGGGGGCTCTGGGCTACACCTTC	CSVGFRGALGYTF
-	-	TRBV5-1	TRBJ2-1	TGCGCCAGCAGCTCTGCCGGGACTCCGGGGTTCTTC	CASSSAGTPGFF
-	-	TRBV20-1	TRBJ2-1	TGCAGTGCTGCGGCCTCTTCTGAGCAGTTCTTC	CSAAASSEQFF
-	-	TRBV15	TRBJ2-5	TGTGCCACCAGCAGAGACAGGGGTTGGGAAGAGACCCAGTACTTC	CATSRDRGWEETQYF
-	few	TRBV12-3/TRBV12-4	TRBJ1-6	TGTGCCAGCAGTTTAAGGCGGTCACCCCTCCACTTT	CASSLRRSPLHF
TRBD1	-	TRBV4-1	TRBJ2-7	TGCGCCAGCAGCCAGAAACCGGGACAGGGGATCTACGAGCAGTACTTC	CASSQKPGQGIYEQYF
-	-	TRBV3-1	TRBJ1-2	TGTGCCAGCAGCCCGGACAGTGGGAGAGGGTATGGCTACACCTTC	CASSPDSGRGYGYTF
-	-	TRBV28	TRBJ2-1	TGTGCCAGCAGCCGACGGCTGCTCGGTGAGCAGTTCTTC	CASSRRLLGEQFF
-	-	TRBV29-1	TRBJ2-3	TGCAGCGCCGAGGGGACTGTCACAGATACGCAGTATTTT	CSAEGTVTDTQYF
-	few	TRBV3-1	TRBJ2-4	TGTGCCAGCAGTCAAATCCGGGACAGCCTTCGGGAGCAGTACTTC	CASSQIRDSLREQYF
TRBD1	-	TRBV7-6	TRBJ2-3	TGTGCCAGCAGCTTACTTCCCGGGACAGGGTACACAGATACGCAGTATTTT	CASSLLPGTGYTDTQYF
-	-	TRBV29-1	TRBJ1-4	TGCAGCGCCGAGGGGTCTGGGGATAATGAAAAACTGTTTTTT	CSAEGSGDNEKLFF
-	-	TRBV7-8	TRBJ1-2	TGTGCCAGCAGCTTAGGAAGCAGGGCAAACTATGGCTACACCTTC	CASSLGSRANYGYTF
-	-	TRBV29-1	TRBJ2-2	TGCAGCGTTCCGCTTAACACCGGGGAGCTGTTTTTT	CSVPLNTGELFF
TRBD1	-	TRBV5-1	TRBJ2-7	TGCGCCAGTAGCTTGTTTCCATCGGGGACAGGGGCCTACGAGCAGTACTTC	CASSLFPSGTGAYEQYF
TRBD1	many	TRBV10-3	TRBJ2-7	TGTGCCATCAGTGGTTCGGGACAGTGGCTTTACGAGCAGTACTTC	CAISGSGQWLYEQYF
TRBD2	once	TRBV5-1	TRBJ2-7	TGCGCCAGCAGCTTGGGATTGGGAGGGAACTACGAGCAGTACTTC	CASSLGLGGNYEQYF
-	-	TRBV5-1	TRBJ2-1	TGCGCCAGCAGCCACCTGAGAAGGGAAGGTCGGGATGAGCAGTTCTTC	CASSHLRREGRDEQFF
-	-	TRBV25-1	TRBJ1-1	TGTGCCAGCAGTGAATGGGCGGAAGCTTTCTTT	CASSEWAEAFF
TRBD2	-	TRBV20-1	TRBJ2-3	TGCAGTGCAGAGGGTTTCCACCGGACTAGCGGGGGGGCAGTCAGCACAGATACGCAGTATTTT	CSAEGFHRTSGGAVSTDTQYF
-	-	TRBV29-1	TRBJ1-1	TGCAGCGTTGTTGTTCAGGGGAAGAACACTGAAGCTTTCTTT	CSVVVQGKNTEAFF
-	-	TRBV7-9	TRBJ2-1	TGTGCCAGCAGCTTAGTTAGCGGTTCCTACAATGAGCAGTTCTTC	CASSLVSGSYNEQFF
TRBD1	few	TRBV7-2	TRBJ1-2	TGTGCCAGCAGCCCAGAAGAAGGGGGCGTTAACTATGGCTACACCTTC	CASSPEEGGVNYGYTF
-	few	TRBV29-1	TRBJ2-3	TGCAGCGCCCGTCTAGGACCCAGCACAGATACGCAGTATTTT	CSARLGPSTDTQYF
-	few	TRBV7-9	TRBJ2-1	TGTGCCAGCAGCTTAACAGGATCCAGCTCCTACAATGAGCAGTTCTTC	CASSLTGSSSYNEQFF
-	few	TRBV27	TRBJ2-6	TGTGCCAGCACCCCCCTAACTGGGGCCAACGTCCTGACTTTC	CASTPLTGANVLTF
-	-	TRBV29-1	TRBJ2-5	TGCAGCGGCGTAGGGGTTCAAGAGACCCAGTACTTC	CSGVGVQETQYF
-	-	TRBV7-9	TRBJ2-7	TGTGCCAGCAGCCACCTGCCAGACAGAATCTACGAGCAGTACTTC	CASSHLPDRIYEQYF